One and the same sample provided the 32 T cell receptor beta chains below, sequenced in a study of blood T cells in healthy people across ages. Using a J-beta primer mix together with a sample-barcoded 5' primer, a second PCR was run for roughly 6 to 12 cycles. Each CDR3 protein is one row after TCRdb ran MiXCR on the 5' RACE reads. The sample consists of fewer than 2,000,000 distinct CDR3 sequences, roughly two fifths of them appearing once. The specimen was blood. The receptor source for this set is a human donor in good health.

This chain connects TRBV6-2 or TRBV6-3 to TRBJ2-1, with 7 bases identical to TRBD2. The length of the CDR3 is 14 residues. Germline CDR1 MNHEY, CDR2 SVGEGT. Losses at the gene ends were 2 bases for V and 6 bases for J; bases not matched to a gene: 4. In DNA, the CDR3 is TGTGCCAGCAGTTACATGGGGGGGGTCAATGAGCAGTTCTTC. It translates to CASSYMGGVNEQFF.

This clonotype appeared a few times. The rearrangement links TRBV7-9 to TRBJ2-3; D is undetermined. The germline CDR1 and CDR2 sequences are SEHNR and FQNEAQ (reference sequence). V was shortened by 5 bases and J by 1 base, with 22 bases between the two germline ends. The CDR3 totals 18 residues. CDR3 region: CASSHHSERRWRTDTQYF. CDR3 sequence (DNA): TGTGCCAGCAGCCACCACTCGGAACGACGATGGCGCACAGATACGCAGTATTTT.

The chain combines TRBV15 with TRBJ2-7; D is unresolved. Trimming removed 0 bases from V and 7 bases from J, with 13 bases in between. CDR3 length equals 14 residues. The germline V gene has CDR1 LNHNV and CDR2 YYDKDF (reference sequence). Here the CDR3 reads CATSRDYWSYEQYF. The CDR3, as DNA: TGTGCCACCAGCAGAGATTATTGGTCTTATGAGCAGTACTTC.

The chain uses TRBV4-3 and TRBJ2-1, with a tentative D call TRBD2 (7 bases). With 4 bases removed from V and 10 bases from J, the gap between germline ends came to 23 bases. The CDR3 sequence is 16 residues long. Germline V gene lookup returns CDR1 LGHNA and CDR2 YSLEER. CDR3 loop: CASSPLAGASGGEQFF. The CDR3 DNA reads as TGCGCCAGCAGCCCGTTGGCGGGGGCCTCAGGAGGGGAGCAGTTCTTC.

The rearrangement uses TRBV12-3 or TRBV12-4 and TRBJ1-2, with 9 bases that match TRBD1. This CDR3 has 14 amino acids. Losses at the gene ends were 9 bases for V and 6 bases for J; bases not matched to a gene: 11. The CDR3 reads CASYTGTGLDGYTF. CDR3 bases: TGTGCCAGTTATACCGGGACAGGGTTAGATGGCTACACCTTC.

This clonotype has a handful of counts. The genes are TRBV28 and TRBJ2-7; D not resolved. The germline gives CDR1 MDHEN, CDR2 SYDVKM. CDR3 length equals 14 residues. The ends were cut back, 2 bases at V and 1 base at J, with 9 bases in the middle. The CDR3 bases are TGTGCCAGCAGTTTAGATGTAAAATCCTACGAGCAGTACTTC. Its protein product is CASSLDVKSYEQYF.

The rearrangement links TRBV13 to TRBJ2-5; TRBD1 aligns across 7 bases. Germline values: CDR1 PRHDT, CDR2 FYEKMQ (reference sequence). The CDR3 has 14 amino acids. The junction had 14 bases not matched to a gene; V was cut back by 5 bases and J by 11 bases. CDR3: CASSERQGAPGQYF. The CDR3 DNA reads TGTGCCAGCAGCGAGAGACAGGGTGCACCAGGGCAGTACTTC.

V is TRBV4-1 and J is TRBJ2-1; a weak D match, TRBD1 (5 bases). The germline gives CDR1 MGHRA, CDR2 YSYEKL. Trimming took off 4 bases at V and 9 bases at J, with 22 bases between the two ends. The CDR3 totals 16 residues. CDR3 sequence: CASSRTQLTGWGEQFF. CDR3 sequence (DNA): TGCGCCAGCAGCCGCACACAGCTCACAGGTTGGGGTGAGCAGTTCTTC.

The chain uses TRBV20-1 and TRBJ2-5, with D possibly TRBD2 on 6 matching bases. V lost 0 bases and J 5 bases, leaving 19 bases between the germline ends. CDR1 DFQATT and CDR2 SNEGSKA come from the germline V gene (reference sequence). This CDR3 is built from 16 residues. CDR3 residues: CSARDMGGLSLETQYF. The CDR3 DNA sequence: TGCAGTGCTAGAGATATGGGGGGTCTGTCTCTGGAGACCCAGTACTTC.

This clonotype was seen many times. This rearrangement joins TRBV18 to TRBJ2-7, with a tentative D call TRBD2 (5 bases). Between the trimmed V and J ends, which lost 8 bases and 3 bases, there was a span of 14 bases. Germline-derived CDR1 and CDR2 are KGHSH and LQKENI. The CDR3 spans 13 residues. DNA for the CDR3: TGTGCCAGCAGCCCGGGGTTGGGCTACGAGCAGTACTTC. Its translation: CASSPGLGYEQYF.

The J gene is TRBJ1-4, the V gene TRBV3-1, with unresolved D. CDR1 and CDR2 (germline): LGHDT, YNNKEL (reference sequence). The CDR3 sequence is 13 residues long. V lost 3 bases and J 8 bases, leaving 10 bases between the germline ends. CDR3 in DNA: TGTGCCAGCAGCCACCTTGAGAAGGAAAAACTGTTTTTT. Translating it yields CASSHLEKEKLFF.

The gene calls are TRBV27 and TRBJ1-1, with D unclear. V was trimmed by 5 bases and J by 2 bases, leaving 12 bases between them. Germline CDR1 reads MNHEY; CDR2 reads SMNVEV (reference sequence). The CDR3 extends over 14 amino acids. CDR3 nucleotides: TGTGCCAGCAGTCCGACGACATCTAACACTGAAGCTTTCTTT. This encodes CASSPTTSNTEAFF.

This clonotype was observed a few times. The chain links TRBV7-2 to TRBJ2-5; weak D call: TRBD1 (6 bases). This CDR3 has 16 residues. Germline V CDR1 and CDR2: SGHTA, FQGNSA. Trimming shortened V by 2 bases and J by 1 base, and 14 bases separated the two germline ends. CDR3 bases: TGTGCCAGCAGCTTAAACTTCCGGACAGCCCAAGAGACCCAGTACTTC. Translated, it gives CASSLNFRTAQETQYF.

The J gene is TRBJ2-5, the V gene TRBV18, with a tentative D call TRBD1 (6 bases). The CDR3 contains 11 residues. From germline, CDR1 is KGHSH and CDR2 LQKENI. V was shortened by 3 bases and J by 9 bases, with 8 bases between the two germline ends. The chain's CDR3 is CASSPDSSQYF. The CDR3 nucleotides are TGTGCCAGCTCACCGGACAGTTCCCAGTACTTC.

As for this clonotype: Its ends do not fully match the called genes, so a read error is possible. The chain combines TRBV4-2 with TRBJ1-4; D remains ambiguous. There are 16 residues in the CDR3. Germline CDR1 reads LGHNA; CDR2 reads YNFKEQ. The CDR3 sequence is CAGSQVRTRRNEKLFF. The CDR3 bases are TGTGCCGGCAGCCAAGTTCGAACCCGGAGGAATGAAAAACTGTTTTTT.

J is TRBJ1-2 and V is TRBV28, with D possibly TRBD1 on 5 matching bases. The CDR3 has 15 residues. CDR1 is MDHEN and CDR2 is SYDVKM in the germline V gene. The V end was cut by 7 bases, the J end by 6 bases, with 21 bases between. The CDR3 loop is CASTAFLAGHDGYTF. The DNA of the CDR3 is TGTGCCAGCACCGCCTTCTTGGCAGGACATGATGGCTACACCTTC.

Here the CDR3 DNA reads TGTGCCAGCACACGACGTGCAGAGACCCAGTACTTC. This gives the protein CASTRRAETQYF. The chain recombines TRBV12-3 or TRBV12-4 with TRBJ2-5; D ambiguous. V was clipped by 7 bases and J by 4 bases, with 10 bases between them. The CDR3 has 12 residues.

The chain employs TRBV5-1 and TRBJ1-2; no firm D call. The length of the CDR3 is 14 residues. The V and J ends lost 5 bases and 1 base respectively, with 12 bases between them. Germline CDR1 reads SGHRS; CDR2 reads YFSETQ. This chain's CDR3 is CASRDSNVNYGYTF. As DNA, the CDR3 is TGCGCCAGCAGGGACTCGAACGTTAACTATGGCTACACCTTC.

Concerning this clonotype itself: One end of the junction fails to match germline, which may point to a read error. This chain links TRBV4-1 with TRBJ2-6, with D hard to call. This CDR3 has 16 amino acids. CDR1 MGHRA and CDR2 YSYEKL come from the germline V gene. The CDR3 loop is CAGSQPTDSGANVLTF. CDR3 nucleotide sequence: TGCGCCGGCAGCCAACCTACCGATTCTGGGGCCAACGTCCTGACTTTC.

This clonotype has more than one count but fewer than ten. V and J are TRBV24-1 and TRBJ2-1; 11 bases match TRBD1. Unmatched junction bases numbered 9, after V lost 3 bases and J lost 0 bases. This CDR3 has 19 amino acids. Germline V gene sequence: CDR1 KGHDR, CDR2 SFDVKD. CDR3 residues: CATSDPKWGQGDSYNEQFF. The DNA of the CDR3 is TGTGCCACCAGTGATCCAAAATGGGGACAGGGGGACTCCTACAATGAGCAGTTCTTC.

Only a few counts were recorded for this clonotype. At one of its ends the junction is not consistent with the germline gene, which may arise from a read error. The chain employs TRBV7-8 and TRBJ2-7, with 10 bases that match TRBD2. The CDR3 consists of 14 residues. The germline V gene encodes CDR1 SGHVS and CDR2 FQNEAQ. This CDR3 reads CASSSSGSTYGQYF. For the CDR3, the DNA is TGTGCCAGCAGCTCTAGCGGGAGCACCTACGGGCAGTACTTC.

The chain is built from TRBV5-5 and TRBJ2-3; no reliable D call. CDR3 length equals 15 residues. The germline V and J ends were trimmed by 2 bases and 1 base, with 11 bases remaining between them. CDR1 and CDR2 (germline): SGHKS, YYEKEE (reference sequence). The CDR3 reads CASSFFVQGTDTQYF. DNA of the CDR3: TGTGCCAGCAGCTTTTTTGTGCAGGGCACAGATACGCAGTATTTT.

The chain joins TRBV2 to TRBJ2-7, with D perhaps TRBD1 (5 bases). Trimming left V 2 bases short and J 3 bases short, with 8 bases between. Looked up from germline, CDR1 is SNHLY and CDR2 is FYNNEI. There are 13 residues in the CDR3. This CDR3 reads CASSEWGNYEQYF. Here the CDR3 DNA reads TGTGCCAGCAGTGAATGGGGCAACTACGAGCAGTACTTC.

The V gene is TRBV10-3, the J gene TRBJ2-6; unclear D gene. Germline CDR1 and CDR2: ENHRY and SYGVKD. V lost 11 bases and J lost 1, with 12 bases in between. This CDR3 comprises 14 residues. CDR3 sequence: CAVNRGSGANVLTF. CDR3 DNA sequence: TGTGCCGTCAATCGCGGTTCTGGGGCCAACGTCCTGACTTTC.

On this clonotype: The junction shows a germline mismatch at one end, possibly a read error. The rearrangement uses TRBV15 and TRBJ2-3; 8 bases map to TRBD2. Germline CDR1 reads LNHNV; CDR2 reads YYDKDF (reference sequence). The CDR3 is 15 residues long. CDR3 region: CASSREASGTDTQYF. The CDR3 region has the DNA TGTGCCTCCAGCAGAGAGGCTAGCGGGACAGATACGCAGTATTTT.

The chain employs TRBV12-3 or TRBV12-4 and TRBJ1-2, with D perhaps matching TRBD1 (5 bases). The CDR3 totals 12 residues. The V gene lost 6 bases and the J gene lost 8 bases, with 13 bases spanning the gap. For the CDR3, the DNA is TGTGCCAGCAGGGAATCAGGGCAGGGCTACACCTTC. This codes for CASRESGQGYTF.

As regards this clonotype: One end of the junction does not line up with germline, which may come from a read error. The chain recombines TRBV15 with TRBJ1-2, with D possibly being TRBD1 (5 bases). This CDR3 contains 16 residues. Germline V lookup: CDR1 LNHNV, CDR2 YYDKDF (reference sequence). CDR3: CATSSRGGFPDYSYTF. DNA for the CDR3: TGTGCCACCAGCAGTCGGGGGGGATTTCCCGACTATAGCTACACCTTC.

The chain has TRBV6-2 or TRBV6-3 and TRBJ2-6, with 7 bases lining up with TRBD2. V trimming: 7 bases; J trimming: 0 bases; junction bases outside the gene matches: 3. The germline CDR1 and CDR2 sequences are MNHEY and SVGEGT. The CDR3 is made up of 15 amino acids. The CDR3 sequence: CASNGRNSGANVLTF. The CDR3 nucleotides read TGTGCCAGCAACGGGAGGAACTCTGGGGCCAACGTCCTGACTTTC.

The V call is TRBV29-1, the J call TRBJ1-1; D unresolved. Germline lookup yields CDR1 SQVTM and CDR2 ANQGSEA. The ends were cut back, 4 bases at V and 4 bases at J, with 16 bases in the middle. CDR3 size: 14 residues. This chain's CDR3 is CSVGLRIRSTEAFF. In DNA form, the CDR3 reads TGCAGCGTTGGTTTAAGGATCCGGAGCACTGAAGCTTTCTTT.

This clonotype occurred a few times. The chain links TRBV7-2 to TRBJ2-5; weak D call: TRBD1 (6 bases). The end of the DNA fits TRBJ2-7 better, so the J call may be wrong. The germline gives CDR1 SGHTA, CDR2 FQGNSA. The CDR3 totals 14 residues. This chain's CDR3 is CASRAIGGTYEQYF. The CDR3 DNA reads TGTGCCAGCAGGGCAATAGGGGGTACCTACGAGCAGTACTTC.

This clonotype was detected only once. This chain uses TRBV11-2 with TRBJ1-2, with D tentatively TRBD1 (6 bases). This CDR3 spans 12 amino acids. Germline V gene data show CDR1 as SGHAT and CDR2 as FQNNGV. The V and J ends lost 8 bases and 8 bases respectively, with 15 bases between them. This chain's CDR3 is CASASGALGYTF. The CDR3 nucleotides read TGTGCCAGCGCCTCGGGGGCGTTAGGCTACACCTTC.

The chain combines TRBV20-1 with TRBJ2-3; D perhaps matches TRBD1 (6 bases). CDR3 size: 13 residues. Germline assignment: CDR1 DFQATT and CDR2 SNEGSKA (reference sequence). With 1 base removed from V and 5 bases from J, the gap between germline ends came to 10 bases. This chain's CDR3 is CSARGTVEDTQYF. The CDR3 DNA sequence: TGCAGTGCTAGAGGGACAGTCGAAGATACGCAGTATTTT.